This T cell receptor beta chain was profiled in a study of shared clonotypes between healthy human individuals. The data were produced by immunoSEQ multiplex PCR, yet TCRdb's version contains in-frame clones alone and is incomplete. The repertoire holds around 2,000,000 clones, with about 93% as singletons. It was CD45RO-negative cells, positively selected for CCR7, that made up naive CD8 cells, with terminally differentiated effector memory CD45RA+ cells excluded. The sequence was obtained from a man younger than 30 in good health. Some clones in this sample may be carry-over from other donors' samples. The material sequenced was naive CD8+ T cells from PBMCs.

The CDR3 coding sequence is TGTGCCAGCAGTGAACGGGGCTACCGAACTGAAGCTTTCTTT. Its translation is CASSERGYRTEAFF. The chain combines TRBV25-1 with TRBJ1-1; D is perhaps TRBD1 (5 bases). Trimming shortened V by 2 bases and J by 5 bases, and 12 bases separated the two germline ends. This CDR3 spans 14 amino acids. In germline, CDR1 is MGHDK, CDR2 SYGVNS.